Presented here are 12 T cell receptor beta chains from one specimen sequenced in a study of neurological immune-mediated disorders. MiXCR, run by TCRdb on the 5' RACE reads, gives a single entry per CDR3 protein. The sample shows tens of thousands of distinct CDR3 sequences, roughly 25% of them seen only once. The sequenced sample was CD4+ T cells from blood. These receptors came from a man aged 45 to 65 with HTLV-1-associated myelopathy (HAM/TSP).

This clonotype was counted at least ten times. CDR3 sequence reads: CASSRDGTGDDGYTF. The CDR3, as DNA: TGTGCCAGCAGCAGAGACGGGACAGGGGACGATGGCTACACCTTC. This chain links TRBV7-3 with TRBJ1-2, with 10 bases aligning to TRBD1. Losses at the gene ends were 5 bases for V and 6 bases for J; bases not matched to a gene: 9. This CDR3 spans 15 amino acids. Per germline, CDR1 SGHTA and CDR2 FQGTGA.

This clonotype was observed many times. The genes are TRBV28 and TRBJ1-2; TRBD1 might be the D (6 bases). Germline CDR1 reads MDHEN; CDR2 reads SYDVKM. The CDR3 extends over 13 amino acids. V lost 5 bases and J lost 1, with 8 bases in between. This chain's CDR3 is CASSPGDNYGYTF. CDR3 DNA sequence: TGTGCCAGCAGTCCAGGGGATAACTATGGCTACACCTTC.

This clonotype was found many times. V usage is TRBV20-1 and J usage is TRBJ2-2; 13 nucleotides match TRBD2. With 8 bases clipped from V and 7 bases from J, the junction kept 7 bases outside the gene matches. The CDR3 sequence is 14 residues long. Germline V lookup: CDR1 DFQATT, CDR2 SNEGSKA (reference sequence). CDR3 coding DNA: TGCAGTTCACGGACTAGCGGGGGTAACGGGGAGCTGTTTTTT. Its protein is CSSRTSGGNGELFF.

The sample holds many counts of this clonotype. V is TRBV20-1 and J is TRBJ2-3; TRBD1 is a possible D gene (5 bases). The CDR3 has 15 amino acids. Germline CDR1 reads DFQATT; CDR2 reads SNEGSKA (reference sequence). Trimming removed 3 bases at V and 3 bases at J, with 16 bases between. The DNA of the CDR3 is TGCAGTGCTAGGCCTAAGGGGTCGTTTACAGATACGCAGTATTTT. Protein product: CSARPKGSFTDTQYF.

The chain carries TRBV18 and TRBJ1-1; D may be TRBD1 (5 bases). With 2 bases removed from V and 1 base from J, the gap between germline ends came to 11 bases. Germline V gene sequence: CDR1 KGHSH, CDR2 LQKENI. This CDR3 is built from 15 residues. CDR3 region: CASSPFRGGNTEAFF. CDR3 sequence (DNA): TGTGCCAGCTCACCATTCCGGGGCGGGAACACTGAAGCTTTCTTT.

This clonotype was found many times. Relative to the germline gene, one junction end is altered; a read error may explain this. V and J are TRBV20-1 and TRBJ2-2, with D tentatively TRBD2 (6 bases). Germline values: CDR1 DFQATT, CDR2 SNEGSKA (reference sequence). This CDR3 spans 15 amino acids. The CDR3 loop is CSAGEGGWGTGELFF. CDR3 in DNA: TGCAGTGCTGGAGAAGGAGGGTGGGGCACCGGGGAGCTGTTTTTT.

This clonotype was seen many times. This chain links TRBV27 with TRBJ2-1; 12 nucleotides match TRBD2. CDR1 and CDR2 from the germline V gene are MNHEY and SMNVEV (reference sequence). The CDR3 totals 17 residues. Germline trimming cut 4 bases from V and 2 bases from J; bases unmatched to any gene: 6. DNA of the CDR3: TGTGCCAGCAGTTCAAGACTAGCGGGGGCCACCTACAATGAGCAGTTCTTC. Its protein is CASSSRLAGATYNEQFF.

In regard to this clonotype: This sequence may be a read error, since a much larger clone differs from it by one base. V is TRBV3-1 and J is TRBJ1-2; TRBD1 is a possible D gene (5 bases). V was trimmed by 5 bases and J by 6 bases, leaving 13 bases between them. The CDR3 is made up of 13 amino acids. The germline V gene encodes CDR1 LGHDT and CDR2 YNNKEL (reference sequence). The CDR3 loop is CASSYYGANGYTF. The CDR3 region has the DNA TGTGCCAGCAGCTATTACGGGGCTAATGGCTACACCTTC.

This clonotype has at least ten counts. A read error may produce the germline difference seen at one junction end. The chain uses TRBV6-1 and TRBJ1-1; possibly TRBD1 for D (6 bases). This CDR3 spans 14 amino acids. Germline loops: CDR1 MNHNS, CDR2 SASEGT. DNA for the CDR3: TGTGCCAGCAGCGAAGGGGGGAAGAACACTGAAGCTTTCTTT. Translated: CASSEGGKNTEAFF.

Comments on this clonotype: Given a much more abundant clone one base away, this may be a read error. This chain's CDR3 is CSSNRGGTGLTEAFF. The CDR3 nucleotides are TGTTCCAGCAACAGAGGGGGGACAGGGCTCACTGAAGCTTTCTTT. This chain joins TRBV13 and TRBJ1-1; TRBD1 aligns across 9 bases. Germline-derived CDR1 and CDR2 are PRHDT and FYEKMQ (reference sequence). This CDR3 has 15 residues.

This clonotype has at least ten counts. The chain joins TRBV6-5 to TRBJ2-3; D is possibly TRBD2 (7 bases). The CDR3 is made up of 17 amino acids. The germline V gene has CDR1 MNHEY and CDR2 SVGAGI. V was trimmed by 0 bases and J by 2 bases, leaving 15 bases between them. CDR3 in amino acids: CASSYSRRGAYTDTQYF. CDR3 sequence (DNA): TGTGCCAGCAGTTACTCCCGACGGGGGGCCTACACAGATACGCAGTATTTT.

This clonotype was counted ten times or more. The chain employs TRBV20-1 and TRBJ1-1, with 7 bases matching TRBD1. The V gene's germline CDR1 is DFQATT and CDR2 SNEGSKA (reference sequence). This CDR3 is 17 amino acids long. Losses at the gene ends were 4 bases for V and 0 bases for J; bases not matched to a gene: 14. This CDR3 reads CSAMTLGTERLNTEAFF. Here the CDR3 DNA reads TGCAGTGCTATGACGCTAGGGACAGAGAGATTGAACACTGAAGCTTTCTTT.